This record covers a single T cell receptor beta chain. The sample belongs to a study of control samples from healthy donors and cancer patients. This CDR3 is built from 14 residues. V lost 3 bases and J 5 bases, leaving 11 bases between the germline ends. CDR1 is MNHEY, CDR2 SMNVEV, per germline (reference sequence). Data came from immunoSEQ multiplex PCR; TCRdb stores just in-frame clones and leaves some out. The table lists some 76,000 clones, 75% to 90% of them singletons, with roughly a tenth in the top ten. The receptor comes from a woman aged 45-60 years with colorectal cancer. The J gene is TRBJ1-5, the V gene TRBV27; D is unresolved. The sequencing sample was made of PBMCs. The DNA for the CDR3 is TGTGCCAGCAGTTTTCAAGGAGGAGATCAGCCCCAGCATTTT. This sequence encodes CASSFQGGDQPQHF.